The present TCR beta chain was sequenced within a study of blood T cell repertoires in COVID-19. Overall study: Samples of COVID-19 (acute and convalescent) were obtained from the United States, Italy and Spain.

In its sample, this clone was seen a few times. Data came from immunoSEQ multiplex PCR; TCRdb stores just in-frame clones and leaves some out. The sample yields some 320,000 clones, roughly 89% seen once. CDR3 length equals 14 residues. Germline V gene lookup returns CDR1 GTSNPN and CDR2 SVGIG (reference sequence). V gave up 2 bases and J gave up 6 bases, with 16 bases separating them. The sequenced material came from peripheral blood. The clonotype originates from a woman aged 30 to 39 with COVID-19, enrolled during active disease. This chain connects TRBV30 to TRBJ1-2; D is perhaps TRBD1 (5 bases). Written as DNA, the CDR3 is TGTGCCTGGAGTCTCTCAGGGTTTGGCCATGGCTACACCTTC. Encoded protein: CAWSLSGFGHGYTF.